The sequence of this T cell receptor (beta chain) was determined in a study of T cell responses to AZD1222 COVID-19 vaccine. V was trimmed by 5 bases and J by 4 bases, leaving 3 bases between them. Germline loops: CDR1 LNHDA, CDR2 SQIVND (reference sequence). The CDR3 contains 11 residues. Of note for this clone: Its specificity is not known.

General study points: Unmutated variant regions are reportedly targeted by nearly half of spike-specific TCRs.

Using immunoSEQ multiplex PCR, the repertoire was profiled, and TCRdb retains in-frame clones only, with some absent. The sample lists 55,000 to 80,000 clones, 89% occurring once. This clonotype originated in an adult who received the AZD1222 COVID-19 vaccine. The J gene is TRBJ1-3, the V gene TRBV19; no clear D gene. The source material was peripheral blood, sampled 28 days after the second AZD1222 dose. The CDR3 loop reads CASSSGNTIYF. The CDR3 DNA reads as TGTGCCAGTAGTTCCGGAAACACCATATATTTT.